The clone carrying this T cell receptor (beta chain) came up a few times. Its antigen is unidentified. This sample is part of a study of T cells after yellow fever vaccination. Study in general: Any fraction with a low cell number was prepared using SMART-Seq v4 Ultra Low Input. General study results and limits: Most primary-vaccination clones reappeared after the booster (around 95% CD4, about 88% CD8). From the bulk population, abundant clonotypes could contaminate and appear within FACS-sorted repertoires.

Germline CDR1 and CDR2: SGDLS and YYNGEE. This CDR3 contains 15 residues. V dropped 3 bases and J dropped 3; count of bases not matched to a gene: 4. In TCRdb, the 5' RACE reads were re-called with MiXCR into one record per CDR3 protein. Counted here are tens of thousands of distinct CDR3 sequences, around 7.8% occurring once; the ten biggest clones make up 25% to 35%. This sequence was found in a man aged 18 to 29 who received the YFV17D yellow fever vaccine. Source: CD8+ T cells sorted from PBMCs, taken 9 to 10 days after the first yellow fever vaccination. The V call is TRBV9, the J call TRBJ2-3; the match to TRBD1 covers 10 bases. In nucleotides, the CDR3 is TGTGCCAGCAGCGACCGGGACAGGGGAACAGATACGCAGTATTTT. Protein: CASSDRDRGTDTQYF.